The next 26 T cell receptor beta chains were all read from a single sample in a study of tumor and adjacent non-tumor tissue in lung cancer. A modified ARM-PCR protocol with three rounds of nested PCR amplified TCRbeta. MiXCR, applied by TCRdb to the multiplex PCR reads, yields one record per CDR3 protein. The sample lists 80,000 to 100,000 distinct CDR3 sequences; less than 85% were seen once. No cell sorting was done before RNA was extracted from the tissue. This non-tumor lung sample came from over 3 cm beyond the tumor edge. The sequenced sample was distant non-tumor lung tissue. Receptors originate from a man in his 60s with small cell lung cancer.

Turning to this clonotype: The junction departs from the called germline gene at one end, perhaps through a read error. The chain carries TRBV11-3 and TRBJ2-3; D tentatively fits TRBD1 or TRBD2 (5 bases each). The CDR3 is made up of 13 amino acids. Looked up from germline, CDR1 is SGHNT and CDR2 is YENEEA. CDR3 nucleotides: TGTGCCAGCAGCTCCCGGGGACCAGATATGCAGTATTTT. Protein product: CASSSRGPDMQYF. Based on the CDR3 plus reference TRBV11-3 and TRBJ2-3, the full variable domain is EAGVVQSPRYKIIEKKQPVAFWCNPISGHNTLYWYLQNLGQGPELLIRYENEEAVDDSQLPKDRFSAERLKGVDSTLKIQPAELGDSAVYLCASSSRGPDMQYFGPGTRLTVL.

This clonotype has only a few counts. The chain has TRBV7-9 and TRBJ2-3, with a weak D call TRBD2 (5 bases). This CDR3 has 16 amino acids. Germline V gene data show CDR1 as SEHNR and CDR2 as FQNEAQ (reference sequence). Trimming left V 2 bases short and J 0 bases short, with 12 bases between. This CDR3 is CASSLQQRPSTDTQYF. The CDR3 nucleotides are TGTGCCAGCAGCTTACAACAGCGGCCCAGCACAGATACGCAGTATTTT.

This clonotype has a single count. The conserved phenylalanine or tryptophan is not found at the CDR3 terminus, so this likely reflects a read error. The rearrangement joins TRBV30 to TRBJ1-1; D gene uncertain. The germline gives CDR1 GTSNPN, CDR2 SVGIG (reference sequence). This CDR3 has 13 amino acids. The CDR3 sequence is CAWSVFGNTEAFH. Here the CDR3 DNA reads TGTGCCTGGAGTGTATTTGGAAACACCGAAGCTTTCCAT.

The CDR3 sequence: CSAMMDRKYGYTF. CDR3 bases: TGCAGTGCTATGATGGACAGGAAATATGGCTACACCTTC. This chain links TRBV20-1 with TRBJ1-2, with TRBD1 matching 7 bases. The CDR3 runs 13 residues. Losses at the gene ends were 4 bases for V and 5 bases for J; bases not matched to a gene: 7. The germline V gene encodes CDR1 DFQATT and CDR2 SNEGSKA (reference sequence).

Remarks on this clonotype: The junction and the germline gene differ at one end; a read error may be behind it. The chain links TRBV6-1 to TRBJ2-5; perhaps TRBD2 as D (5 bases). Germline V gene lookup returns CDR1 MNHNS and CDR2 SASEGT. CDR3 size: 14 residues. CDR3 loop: CASSDFRVWEIQYF. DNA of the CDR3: TGTGCCAGCAGTGATTTCCGGGTATGGGAGATCCAGTACTTC.

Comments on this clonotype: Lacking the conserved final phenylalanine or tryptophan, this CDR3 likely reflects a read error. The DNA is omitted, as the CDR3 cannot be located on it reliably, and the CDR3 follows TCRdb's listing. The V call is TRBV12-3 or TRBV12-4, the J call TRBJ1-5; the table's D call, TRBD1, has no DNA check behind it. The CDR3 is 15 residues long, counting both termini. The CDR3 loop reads CASSSQQGSGQPQHY.

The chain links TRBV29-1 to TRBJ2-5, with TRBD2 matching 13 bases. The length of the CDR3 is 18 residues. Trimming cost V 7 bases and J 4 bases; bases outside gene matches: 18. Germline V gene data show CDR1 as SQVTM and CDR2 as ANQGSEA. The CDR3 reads CSAAMGRLAGGDRETQYF. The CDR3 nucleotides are TGCAGCGCCGCGATGGGGAGACTAGCGGGAGGAGACCGAGAGACCCAGTACTTC.

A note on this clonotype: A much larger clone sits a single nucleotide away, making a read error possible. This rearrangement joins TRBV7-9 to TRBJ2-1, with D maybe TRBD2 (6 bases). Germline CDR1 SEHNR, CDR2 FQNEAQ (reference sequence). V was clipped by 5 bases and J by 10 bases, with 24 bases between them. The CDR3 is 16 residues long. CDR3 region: CASSPGVAGRPPEQFF. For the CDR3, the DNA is TGTGCCAGCAGCCCGGGTGTTGCGGGAAGGCCCCCCGAGCAGTTCTTC. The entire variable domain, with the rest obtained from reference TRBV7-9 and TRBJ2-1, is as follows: DTGVSQNPRHKITKRGQNVTFRCDPISEHNRLYWYRQTLGQGPEFLTYFQNEAQLEKSRLLSDRFSAERPKGSFSTLEIQRTEQGDSAMYLCASSPGVAGRPPEQFFGPGTRLTVL.

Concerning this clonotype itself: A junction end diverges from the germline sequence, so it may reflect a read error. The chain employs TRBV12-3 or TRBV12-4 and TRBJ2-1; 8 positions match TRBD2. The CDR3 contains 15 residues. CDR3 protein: CASGQSGRVDGELIF. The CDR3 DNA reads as TGTGCCAGCGGTCAAAGCGGGAGAGTAGACGGTGAGCTGATCTTC.

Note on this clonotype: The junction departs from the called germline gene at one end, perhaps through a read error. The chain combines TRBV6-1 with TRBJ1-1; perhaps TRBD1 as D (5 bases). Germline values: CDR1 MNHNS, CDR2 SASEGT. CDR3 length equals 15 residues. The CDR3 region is CASGVSTAKNTEALF. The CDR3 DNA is TGTGCCAGCGGTGTTTCGACAGCAAAGAACACTGAAGCTTTATTT.

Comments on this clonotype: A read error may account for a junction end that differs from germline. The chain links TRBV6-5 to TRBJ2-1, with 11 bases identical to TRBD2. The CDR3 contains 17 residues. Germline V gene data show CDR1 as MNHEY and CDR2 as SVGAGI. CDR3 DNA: TGTGCCAGCAACTACTCGATCTGGGGACTAGCGGACAATCAGCAGTTTTTC. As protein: CASNYSIWGLADNQQFF.

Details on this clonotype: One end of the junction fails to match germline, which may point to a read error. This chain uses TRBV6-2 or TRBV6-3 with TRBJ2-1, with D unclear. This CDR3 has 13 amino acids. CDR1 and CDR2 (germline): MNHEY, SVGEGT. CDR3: CASSTGPNYEQFF. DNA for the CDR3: TGTGCCAGCAGTACCGGTCCTAATTATGAACAGTTCTTC.

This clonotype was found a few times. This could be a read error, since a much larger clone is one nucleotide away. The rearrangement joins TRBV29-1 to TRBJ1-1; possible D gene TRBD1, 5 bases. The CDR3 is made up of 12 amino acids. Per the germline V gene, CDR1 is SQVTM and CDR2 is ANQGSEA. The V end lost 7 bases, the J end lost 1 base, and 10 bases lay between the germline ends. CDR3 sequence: CSGGRGNTEAFF. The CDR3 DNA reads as TGCAGCGGCGGAAGGGGGAACACTGAAGCTTTCTTT.

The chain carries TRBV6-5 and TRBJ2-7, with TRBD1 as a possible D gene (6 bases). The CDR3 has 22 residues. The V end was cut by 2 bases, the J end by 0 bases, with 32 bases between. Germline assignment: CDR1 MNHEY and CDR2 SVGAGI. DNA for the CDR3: TGTGCCAGCAGTTACCCCCAAAGCCCACCCTCTCAAAGGGACATCAGCTCCTACGAGCAGTACGTC. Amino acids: CASSYPQSPPSQRDISSYEQYV.

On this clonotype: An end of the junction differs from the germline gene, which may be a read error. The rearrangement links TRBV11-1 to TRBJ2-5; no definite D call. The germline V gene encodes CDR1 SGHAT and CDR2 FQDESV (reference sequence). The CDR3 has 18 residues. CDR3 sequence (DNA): TGTGTCAGCAACTTAATAGGGTCCCCAAGAGGATTTCGAGAGACCCAGTACTTC. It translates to CVSNLIGSPRGFRETQYF.

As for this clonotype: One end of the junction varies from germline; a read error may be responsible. Here the CDR3 DNA reads TGTGCCAGCAGTTACACACGATGGGGCGCTTCAAATGAGCAATTCTTC. It codes for CASSYTRWGASNEQFF. The gene calls are TRBV6-5 and TRBJ2-1; possible D gene TRBD1, 5 bases. Germline CDR1 and CDR2: MNHEY and SVGAGI. CDR3 size: 16 residues.

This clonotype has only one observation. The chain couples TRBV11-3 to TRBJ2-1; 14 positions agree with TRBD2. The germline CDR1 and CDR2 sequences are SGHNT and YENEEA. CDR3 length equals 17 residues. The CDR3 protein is CAISSGLAGEPYNEQFF. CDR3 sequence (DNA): TGTGCTATCAGCTCGGGACTAGCGGGAGAGCCCTACAATGAGCAGTTCTTC.

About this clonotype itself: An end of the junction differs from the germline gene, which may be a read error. The CDR3 nucleotides read TGCGCCAGCAGCTCCCGGACTGGCAGGACGAACGCCGGGGAGCTGTTTTTT. This gives the protein CASSSRTGRTNAGELFF. The V gene is TRBV4-1, the J gene TRBJ2-2; TRBD2 is a possible D gene (5 bases). The CDR3 length is 17 residues. Per germline, CDR1 MGHRA and CDR2 YSYEKL.

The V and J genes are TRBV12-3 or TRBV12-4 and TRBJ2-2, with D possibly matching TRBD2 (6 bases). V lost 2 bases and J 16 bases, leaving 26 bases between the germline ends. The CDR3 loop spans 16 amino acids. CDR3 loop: CASSLWQILTNTGRFF. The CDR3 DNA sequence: TGTGCCAGCAGTTTATGGCAGATCCTTACTAACACCGGGAGGTTTTTT.

The DNA of the CDR3 is TGTGCCAGCCAGGAGCGGCAGGGCAACAATGGACAGTTCTTC. Its protein is CASQERQGNNGQFF. This chain joins TRBV11-2 and TRBJ2-1, with D tentatively TRBD1 or TRBD2 (5 bases each). Germline V gene sequence: CDR1 SGHAT, CDR2 FQNNGV. Trimming stripped 8 bases from V and 13 bases from J, with 24 bases between. The CDR3 contains 14 residues.

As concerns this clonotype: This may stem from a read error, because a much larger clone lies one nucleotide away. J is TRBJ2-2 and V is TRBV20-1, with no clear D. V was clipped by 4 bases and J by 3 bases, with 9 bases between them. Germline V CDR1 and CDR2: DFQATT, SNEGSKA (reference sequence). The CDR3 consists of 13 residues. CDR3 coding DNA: TGCAGTGCTATAACAAGGGACACCGGGGAGCTGTTTTTT. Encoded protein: CSAITRDTGELFF.

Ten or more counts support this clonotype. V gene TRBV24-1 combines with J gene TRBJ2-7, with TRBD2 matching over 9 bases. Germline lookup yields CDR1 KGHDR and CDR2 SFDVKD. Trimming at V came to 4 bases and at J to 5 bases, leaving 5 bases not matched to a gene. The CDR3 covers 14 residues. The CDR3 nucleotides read TGTGCCACCAGTGAGGCTAGCGGGAAGGACGAGCAGTACTTC. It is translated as CATSEASGKDEQYF.

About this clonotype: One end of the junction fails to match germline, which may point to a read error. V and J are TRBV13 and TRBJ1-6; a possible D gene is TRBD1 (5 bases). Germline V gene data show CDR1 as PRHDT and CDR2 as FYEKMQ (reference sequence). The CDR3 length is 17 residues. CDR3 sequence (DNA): TGTGCCATCAGCCAAAATGACAGAAGCTCCTATAATTCACCCCTCCACTTT. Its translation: CAISQNDRSSYNSPLHF. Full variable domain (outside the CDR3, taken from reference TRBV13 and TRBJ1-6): AAGVIQSPRHLIKEKRETATLKCYPIPRHDTVYWYQQGPGQDPQFLISFYEKMQSDKGSIPDRFSAQQFSDYHSELNMSSLELGDSALYFCAISQNDRSSYNSPLHFGNGTRLTVT.

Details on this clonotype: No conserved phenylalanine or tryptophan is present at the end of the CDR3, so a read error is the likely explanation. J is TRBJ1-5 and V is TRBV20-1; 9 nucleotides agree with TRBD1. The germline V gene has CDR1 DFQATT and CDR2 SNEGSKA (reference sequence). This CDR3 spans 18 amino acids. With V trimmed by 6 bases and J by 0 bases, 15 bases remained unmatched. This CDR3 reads CSALAGTGTVYSNQPQHV. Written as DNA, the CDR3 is TGCAGTGCCCTAGCCGGGACAGGGACCGTTTATAGCAATCAGCCCCAGCATGTT.

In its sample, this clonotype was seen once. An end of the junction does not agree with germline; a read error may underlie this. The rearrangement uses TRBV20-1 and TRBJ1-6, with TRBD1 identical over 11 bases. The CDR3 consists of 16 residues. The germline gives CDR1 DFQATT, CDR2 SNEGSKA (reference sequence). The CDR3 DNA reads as TGTAGTGCTGCCGAGACCGGGACAGGGGGATTTTCATGCCTCCACTTT. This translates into CSAAETGTGGFSCLHF.

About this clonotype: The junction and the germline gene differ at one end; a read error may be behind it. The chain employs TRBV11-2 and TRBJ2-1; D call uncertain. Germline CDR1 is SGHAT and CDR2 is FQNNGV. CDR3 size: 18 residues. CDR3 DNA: TGTGCCAGCAGCTTAGGAGTATCGGAAGGCTACTACTACAATGAGCAGTTCTTT. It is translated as CASSLGVSEGYYYNEQFF.